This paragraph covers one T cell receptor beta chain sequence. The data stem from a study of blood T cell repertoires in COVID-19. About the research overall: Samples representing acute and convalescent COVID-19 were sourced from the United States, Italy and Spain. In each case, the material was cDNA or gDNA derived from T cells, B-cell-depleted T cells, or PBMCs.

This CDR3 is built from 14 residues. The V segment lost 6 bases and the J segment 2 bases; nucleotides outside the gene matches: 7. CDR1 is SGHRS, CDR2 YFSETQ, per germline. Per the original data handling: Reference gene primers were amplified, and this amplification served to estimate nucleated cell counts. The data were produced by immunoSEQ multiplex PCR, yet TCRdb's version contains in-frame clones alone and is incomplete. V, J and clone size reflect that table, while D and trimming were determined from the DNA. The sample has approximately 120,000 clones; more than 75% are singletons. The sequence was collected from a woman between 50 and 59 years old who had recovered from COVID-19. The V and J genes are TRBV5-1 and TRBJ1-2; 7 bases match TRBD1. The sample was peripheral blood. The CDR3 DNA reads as TGCGCCAGCACCAAGACAGGGACCAACTATGGCTACACCTTC. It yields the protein CASTKTGTNYGYTF.